This T cell receptor beta chain was observed in a study of blood T cell repertoires in COVID-19. Study information: The origin of the acute and convalescent COVID-19 samples was the United States, Italy and Spain.

TCRdb's copy holds only in-frame clones and misses some; the assay was immunoSEQ multiplex PCR. The sample has roughly 250,000 clones, approximately 89% seen once. V was clipped by 5 bases and J by 1 base; unmatched bases: 6. The CDR3 runs 17 residues. Germline lookup yields CDR1 SGHNT and CDR2 YENEEA. Exposed enrollees had met someone with a PCR-confirmed or clinician-diagnosed COVID-19 case at some point within the 2 weeks before study entry. The TCR was taken from a woman between 40 and 50 years old who had been exposed to COVID-19. Sample: PBMCs or T cells enriched from blood (not recorded which). The chain joins TRBV11-3 to TRBJ1-6, with TRBD1 identical over 9 bases. The CDR3 nucleotides are TGTGCCAGCAGCCCCGGGACAGGGCGATCCTATAATTCACCCCTCCACTTT. It specifies CASSPGTGRSYNSPLHF.